This T cell receptor beta chain was captured by sequencing in a study of post-analysis software for immune sequencing data. Tagging with unique molecular identifiers was a feature of the TCR beta cDNA libraries. It was from roughly 1 to 10 million T cells that some 500,000 cDNA molecules came. TCRdb passed the PCR reads through MiXCR, listing each CDR3 protein once. The data show more than 350,000 distinct CDR3 sequences, approximately 39% seen once. The specimen was blood. The origin of this receptor is a girl aged 2 to 10 with multiple sclerosis.

CDR3 region: CSVGVGGKPYNEQFF. The DNA for the CDR3 is TGCAGCGTGGGGGTCGGGGGAAAACCCTACAATGAGCAGTTCTTC. The chain recombines TRBV29-1 with TRBJ2-1, with a tentative D call TRBD2 (6 bases). V dropped 6 bases and J dropped 2 bases, with 17 bases sitting between them. Germline-derived CDR1 and CDR2 are SQVTM and ANQGSEA. The length of the CDR3 is 15 residues.